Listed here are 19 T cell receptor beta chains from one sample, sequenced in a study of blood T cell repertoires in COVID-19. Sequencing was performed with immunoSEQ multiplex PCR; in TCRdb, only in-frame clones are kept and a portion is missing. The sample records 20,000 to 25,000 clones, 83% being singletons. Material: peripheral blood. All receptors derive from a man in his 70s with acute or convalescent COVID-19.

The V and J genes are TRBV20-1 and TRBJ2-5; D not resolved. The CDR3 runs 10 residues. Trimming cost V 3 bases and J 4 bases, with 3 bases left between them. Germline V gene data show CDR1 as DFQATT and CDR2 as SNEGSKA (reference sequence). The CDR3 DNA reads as TGCAGTGCTAGGCGAGAGACCCAGTACTTC. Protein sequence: CSARRETQYF.

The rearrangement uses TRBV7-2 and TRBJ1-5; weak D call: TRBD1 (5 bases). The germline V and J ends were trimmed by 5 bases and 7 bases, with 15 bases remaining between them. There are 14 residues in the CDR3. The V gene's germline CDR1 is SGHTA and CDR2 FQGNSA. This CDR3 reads CASSIQDGGQPQHF. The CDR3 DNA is TGTGCCAGCAGCATACAGGATGGGGGGCAGCCCCAGCATTTT. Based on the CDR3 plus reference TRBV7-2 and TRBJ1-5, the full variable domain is GAGVSQSPSNKVTEKGKDVELRCDPISGHTALYWYRQSLGQGLEFLIYFQGNSAPDKSGLPSDRFSAERTGGSVSTLTIQRTQQEDSAVYLCASSIQDGGQPQHFGDGTRLSIL.

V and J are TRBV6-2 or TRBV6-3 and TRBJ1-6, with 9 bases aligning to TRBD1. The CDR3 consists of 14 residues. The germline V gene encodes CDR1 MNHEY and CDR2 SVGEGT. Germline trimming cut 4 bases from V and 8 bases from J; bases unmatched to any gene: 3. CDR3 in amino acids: CASSSGTGYSPLHF. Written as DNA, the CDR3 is TGTGCCAGCAGTTCCGGGACAGGGTATTCACCCCTCCACTTT.

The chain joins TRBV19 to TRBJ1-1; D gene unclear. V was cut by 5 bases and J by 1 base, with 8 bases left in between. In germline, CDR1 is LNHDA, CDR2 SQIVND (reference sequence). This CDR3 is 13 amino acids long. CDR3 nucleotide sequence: TGTGCCAGTAGTGCGACTGAGAACACTGAAGCTTTCTTT. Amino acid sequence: CASSATENTEAFF.

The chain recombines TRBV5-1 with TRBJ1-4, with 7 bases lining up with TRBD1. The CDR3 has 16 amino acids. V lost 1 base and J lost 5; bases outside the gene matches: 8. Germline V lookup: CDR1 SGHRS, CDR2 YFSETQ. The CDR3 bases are TGCGCCAGCAGCTTGCTGCCGGAGACAGGGAATGAAAAACTGTTTTTT. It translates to CASSLLPETGNEKLFF.

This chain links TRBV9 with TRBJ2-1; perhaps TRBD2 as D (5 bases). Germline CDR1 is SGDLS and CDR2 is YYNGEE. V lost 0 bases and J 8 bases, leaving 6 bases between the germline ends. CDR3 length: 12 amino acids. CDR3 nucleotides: TGTGCCAGCAGCGTAGTGGAGGATGAGCAGTTCTTC. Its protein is CASSVVEDEQFF. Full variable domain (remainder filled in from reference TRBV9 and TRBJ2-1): DSGVTQTPKHLITATGQRVTLRCSPRSGDLSVYWYQQSLDQGLQFLIQYYNGEERAKGNILERFSAQQFPDLHSELNLSSLELGDSALYFCASSVVEDEQFFGPGTRLTVL.

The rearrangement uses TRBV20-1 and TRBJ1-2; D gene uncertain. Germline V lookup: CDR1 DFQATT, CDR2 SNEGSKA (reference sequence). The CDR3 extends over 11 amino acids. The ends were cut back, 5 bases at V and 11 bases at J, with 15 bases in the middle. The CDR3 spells CSAGDDPGYTF. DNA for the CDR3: TGCAGTGCTGGTGATGATCCGGGTTACACCTTC.

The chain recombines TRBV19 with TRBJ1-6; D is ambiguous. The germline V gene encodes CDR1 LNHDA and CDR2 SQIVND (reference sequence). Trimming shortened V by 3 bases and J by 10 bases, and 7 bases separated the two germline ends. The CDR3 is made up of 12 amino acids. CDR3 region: CASSIGESPLHF. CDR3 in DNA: TGTGCCAGTAGTATTGGGGAGTCACCCCTCCACTTT.

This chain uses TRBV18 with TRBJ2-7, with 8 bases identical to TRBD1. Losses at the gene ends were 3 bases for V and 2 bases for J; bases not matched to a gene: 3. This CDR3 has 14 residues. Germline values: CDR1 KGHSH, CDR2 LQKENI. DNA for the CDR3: TGTGCCAGCTCACCGCAGACAGGGGCCTACGAGCAGTACTTC. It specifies CASSPQTGAYEQYF.

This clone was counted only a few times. CDR3 nucleotides: TGCGCCAGCAGCTTGACGGGAGCGTCAGATACGCAGTATTTT. This gives the protein CASSLTGASDTQYF. This chain uses TRBV5-1 with TRBJ2-3, with D maybe TRBD2 (6 bases). Trimming removed 1 base from V and 4 bases from J, with 10 bases in between. Germline CDR1 reads SGHRS; CDR2 reads YFSETQ. The CDR3 is 14 amino acids.

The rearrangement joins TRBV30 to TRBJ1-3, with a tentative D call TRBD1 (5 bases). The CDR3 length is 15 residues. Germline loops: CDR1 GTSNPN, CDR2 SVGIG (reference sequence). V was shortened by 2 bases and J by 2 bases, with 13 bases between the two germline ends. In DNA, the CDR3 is TGTGCCTGGAGTTTGGTGGTAGGGGCTGGAAACACCATATATTTT. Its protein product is CAWSLVVGAGNTIYF.

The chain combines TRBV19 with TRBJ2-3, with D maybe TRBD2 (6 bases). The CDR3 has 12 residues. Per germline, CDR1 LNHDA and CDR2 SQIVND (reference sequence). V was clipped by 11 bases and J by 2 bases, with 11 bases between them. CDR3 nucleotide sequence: TGTGCCGGAGCGGGCAACACAGATACGCAGTATTTT. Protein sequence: CAGAGNTDTQYF.

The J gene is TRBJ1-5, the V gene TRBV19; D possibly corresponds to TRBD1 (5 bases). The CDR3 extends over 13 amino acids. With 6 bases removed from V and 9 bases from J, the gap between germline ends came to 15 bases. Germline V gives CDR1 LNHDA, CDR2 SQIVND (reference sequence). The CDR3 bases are TGTGCCAGTAGGGCGGGAGTAGGGGCGCCCCAGCATTTT. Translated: CASRAGVGAPQHF.

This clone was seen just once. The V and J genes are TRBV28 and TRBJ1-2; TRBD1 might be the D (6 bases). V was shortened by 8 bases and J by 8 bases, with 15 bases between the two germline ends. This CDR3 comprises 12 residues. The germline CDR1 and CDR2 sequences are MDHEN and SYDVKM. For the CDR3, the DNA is TGTGCCAGCTACACAGGGCTCGGGGGCTACACCTTC. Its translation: CASYTGLGGYTF.

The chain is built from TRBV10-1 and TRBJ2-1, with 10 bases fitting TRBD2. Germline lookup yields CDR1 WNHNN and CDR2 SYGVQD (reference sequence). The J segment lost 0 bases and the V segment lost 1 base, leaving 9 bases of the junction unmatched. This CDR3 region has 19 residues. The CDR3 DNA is TGCGCCAGCAGTGAGTGGGGTAGCGGGGGGCAAAGCTCCTACAATGAGCAGTTCTTC. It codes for CASSEWGSGGQSSYNEQFF.

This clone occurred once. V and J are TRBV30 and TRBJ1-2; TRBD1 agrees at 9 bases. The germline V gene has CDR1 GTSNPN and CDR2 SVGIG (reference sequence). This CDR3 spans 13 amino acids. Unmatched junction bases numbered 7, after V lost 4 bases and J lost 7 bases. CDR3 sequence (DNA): TGTGCCTGGACCAGGACAGGGGAGATTGGCTACACCTTC. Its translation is CAWTRTGEIGYTF.

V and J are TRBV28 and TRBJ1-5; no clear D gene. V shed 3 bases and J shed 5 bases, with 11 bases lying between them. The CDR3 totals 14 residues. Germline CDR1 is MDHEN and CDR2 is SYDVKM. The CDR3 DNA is TGTGCCAGCAGTTTTCGAGGGTCTGATCAGCCCCAGCATTTT. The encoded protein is CASSFRGSDQPQHF.

The CDR3 coding sequence is TGTGCCAGCAGCGTTAATACAGCTAACACTGAAGCTTTCTTT. This translates into CASSVNTANTEAFF. The rearrangement uses TRBV9 and TRBJ1-1; D is unresolved. This CDR3 contains 14 residues. Germline CDR1 SGDLS, CDR2 YYNGEE. The V end was cut by 2 bases, the J end by 2 bases, with 10 bases between. The full variable domain, rest sourced from reference TRBV9 and TRBJ1-1, is DSGVTQTPKHLITATGQRVTLRCSPRSGDLSVYWYQQSLDQGLQFLIQYYNGEERAKGNILERFSAQQFPDLHSELNLSSLELGDSALYFCASSVNTANTEAFFGQGTRLTVV.

This chain's CDR3 is CASSQGTTNTEAFF. The CDR3 region has the DNA TGTGCCAGCAGCCAAGGAACTACGAACACTGAAGCTTTCTTT. The chain carries TRBV3-1 (or the pseudogene TRBV3-2) and TRBJ1-1; D is ambiguous. Per the germline V gene, CDR1 is LGHDT and CDR2 is YNNKEL (reference sequence). CDR3 length: 14 amino acids. V lost 1 base to trimming and J lost 1 base, with 7 bases between them.